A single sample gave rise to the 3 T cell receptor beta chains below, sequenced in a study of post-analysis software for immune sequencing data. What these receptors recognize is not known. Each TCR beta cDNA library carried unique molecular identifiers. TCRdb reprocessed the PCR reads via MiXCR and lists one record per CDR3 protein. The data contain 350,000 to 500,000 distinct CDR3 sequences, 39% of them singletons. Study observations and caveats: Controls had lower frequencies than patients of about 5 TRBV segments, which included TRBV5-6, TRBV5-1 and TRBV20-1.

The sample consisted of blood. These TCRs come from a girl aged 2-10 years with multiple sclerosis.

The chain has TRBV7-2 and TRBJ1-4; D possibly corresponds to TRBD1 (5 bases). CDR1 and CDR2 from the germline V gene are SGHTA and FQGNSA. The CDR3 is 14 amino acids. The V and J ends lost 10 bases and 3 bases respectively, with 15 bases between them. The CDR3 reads CATDSRGSNEKLFF. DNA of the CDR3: TGTGCCACCGATTCCCGGGGGTCTAATGAAAAACTGTTTTTT.

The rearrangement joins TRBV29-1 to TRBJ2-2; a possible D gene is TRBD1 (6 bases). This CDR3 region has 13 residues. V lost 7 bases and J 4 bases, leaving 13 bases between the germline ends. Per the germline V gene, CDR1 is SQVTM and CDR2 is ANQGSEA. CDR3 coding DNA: TGCAGCGCCCGGGACACGAGCACCGGGGAGCTGTTTTTT. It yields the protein CSARDTSTGELFF.

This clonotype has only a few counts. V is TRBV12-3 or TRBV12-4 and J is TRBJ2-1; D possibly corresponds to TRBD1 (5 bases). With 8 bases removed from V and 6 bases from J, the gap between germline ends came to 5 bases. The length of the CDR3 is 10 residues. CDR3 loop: CASGANEQFF. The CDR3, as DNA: TGTGCCAGCGGGGCCAATGAGCAGTTCTTC.